This TCR beta chain was sequenced during a study of blood T cell repertoires in COVID-19 (dated by TCRdb to about 2020). For the study in its entirety: The collaborator samples originated in the United States, Italy and Spain and spanned the acute and convalescent phases of COVID-19. A freely available public database, intended as a resource for researchers studying the immune response to SARS-CoV-2, is where the repertoires were released. A de-identified subject ID, COVID-19 status, age in years and sex were almost always included in the sample metadata. Deeply sampled blood TCRbeta repertoires from subjects exposed to, actively infected with, or recovered from COVID-19 were included in the dataset. The prospective study material was composed of cDNA or gDNA derived from T cells, B-cell-depleted T cells, or PBMCs. Where HLA class I and class II types were available, the types were taken from metadata supplied by the sample provider, not from assay-based typing. Samples came from the ongoing ImmuneRACE study (first 160 participants) plus 1,254 subjects from 6 global collaborators. Points the paper makes about the study in general: The quantity of clinical and demographic metadata differed by source and by participant and was supplied without curation.

TCRbeta CDR3 regions were amplified from genomic DNA by means of the immunoSEQ Assay, a bias-controlled multiplex PCR. Regarding the original processing steps: Nucleated cell counts per sample were estimated from amplification of reference gene primers within the assay. To quantify the absolute abundance of each unique TCRbeta CDR3 rearrangement, sequence reads were collapsed and filtered. For each sample, productive Simpson clonality was calculated as the square root of Simpson's diversity index over productive rearrangements. TCRdb's version of the immuneACCESS table is confined to in-frame rearrangements and falls short of the full clone set. An unresolved V gene accounts for under half of the shortfall where checked; the remainder is of unknown origin. The V and J calls and clone size were taken over from that table, and D and trimming were inferred from the DNA. Present in this sample are some 94,000 clones, just under 90% of which were seen just once. The ten largest account for roughly 15% of the sample.

In regard to this clone: Its antigen remains undetermined. No much larger clonotype is one base removed from it; base qualities were not supplied.

Collaborating institutions collected whole blood in K2EDTA tubes following their own protocols. For TCRbeta analysis, collaborators shipped samples as frozen whole blood, isolated PBMCs, or DNA extracted from either of those sample types. V loses 2 bases, J loses 1 base, and the germline ends lie 9 bases apart. The CDR3, from cysteine to phenylalanine, totals 14 residues. Solely the CDR3 DNA is kept, with 42 bases framed from the first base. Sequences MNHEY (CDR1) and SVGAGI (CDR2) are obtained from the germline V gene. Recombination joined TRBV6-5 with TRBJ2-7, with the D gene not clear enough to name. The sample taken for sequencing was peripheral blood. This sequence originates from a human donor in a cohort sampled during active COVID-19. The base sequence is TGTGCCAGCAGTTACAGACATAATTCCTACGAGCAGTACTTC. Its amino acids are CASSYRHNSYEQYF.